This entry lists 14 T cell receptor beta chains sequenced from one sample in a study of cytomegalovirus exposure and HLA in healthy donors. The study ran its PCR with 60 Vbeta and 13 Jbeta primers. The assay was immunoSEQ multiplex PCR, and TCRdb's table has in-frame clones only and misses some. Seen here are roughly 100,000 clones, just over 75% observed once, and the top ten hold roughly 8.2%. The source material was PBMCs. These receptors all come from a middle-aged man in good health and CMV-seropositive.

The chain joins TRBV11-3 to TRBJ2-5; TRBD1 matches 8 bases. V lost 5 bases and J lost 5; bases outside the gene matches: 4. This CDR3 has 13 amino acids. In germline, CDR1 is SGHNT, CDR2 YENEEA. The CDR3, as DNA: TGTGCCAGCAGCCGACAGGGGATGGAGACCCAGTACTTC. Protein product: CASSRQGMETQYF.

The rearrangement uses TRBV7-3 and TRBJ2-1; TRBD2 matches at 9 bases. The CDR3 is 15 amino acids. With 8 bases clipped from V and 8 bases from J, the junction kept 13 bases outside the gene matches. Germline values: CDR1 SGHTA, CDR2 FQGTGA. CDR3 DNA sequence: TGTGCCAGCGCCTTCGGGTTAGCGGGAGTATATGAGCAGTTCTTC. Encoded protein: CASAFGLAGVYEQFF.

V is TRBV7-2 and J is TRBJ2-1, with TRBD2 matching over 8 bases. This CDR3 contains 16 residues. Unmatched junction bases numbered 10, after V lost 5 bases and J lost 4 bases. Germline CDR1 and CDR2: SGHTA and FQGNSA. The CDR3 is CASSLLRLAGYNEQFF. The DNA for the CDR3 is TGTGCCAGCAGCCTACTCCGGCTAGCGGGTTACAATGAGCAGTTCTTC.

V is TRBV7-6 and J is TRBJ1-6; 7 nucleotides agree with TRBD1. Germline CDR1 SGHVS, CDR2 FNYEAQ. The CDR3 runs 14 residues. J was trimmed by 4 bases and V by 4 bases; bases with no gene match: 1. This CDR3 reads CASSSGQYNSPLHF. Here the CDR3 DNA reads TGTGCCAGCAGCTCGGGACAGTATAATTCACCCCTCCACTTT.

The V call is TRBV19, the J call TRBJ2-7, with 12 bases that match TRBD2. Trimming cost V 7 bases and J 5 bases; bases outside gene matches: 9. From germline, CDR1 is LNHDA and CDR2 SQIVND (reference sequence). The CDR3 is 15 amino acids. The CDR3 coding sequence is TGTGCCAGTACCCCAGGACTAGCGGGATCCAACGAGCAGTACTTC. This codes for CASTPGLAGSNEQYF.

This clone was observed a few times. The genes are TRBV7-8 and TRBJ2-1, with 12 nucleotides matching TRBD1. The germline gives CDR1 SGHVS, CDR2 FQNEAQ. This CDR3 region has 13 residues. The V and J ends lost 10 bases and 14 bases, in that order; junction bases with no gene match: 12. CDR3 protein: CATARDRGHLEFF. DNA for the CDR3: TGTGCCACAGCCCGGGACAGGGGGCACTTGGAGTTCTTC.

V gene TRBV4-1 combines with J gene TRBJ2-7, with D possibly being TRBD2 (7 bases). The CDR3 covers 15 residues. Looked up from germline, CDR1 is MGHRA and CDR2 is YSYEKL. V was trimmed by 1 base and J by 0 bases, leaving 10 bases between them. In nucleotides, the CDR3 is TGCGCCAGCAGCCAAGCTGCGGGGGCCTCCTACGAGCAGTACTTC. This codes for CASSQAAGASYEQYF.

V gene TRBV18 combines with J gene TRBJ1-1; TRBD1 aligns across 8 bases. Germline trimming cut 3 bases from V and 4 bases from J; bases unmatched to any gene: 7. Germline values: CDR1 KGHSH, CDR2 LQKENI. The CDR3 has 15 amino acids. CDR3 sequence (DNA): TGTGCCAGCTCACCCCGGACAGGGTTGGGCACTGAAGCTTTCTTT. Translating it yields CASSPRTGLGTEAFF.

The table lists this clone with a few counts. The genes are TRBV30 and TRBJ2-1; 13 nucleotides align to TRBD2. Germline V gene lookup returns CDR1 GTSNPN and CDR2 SVGIG (reference sequence). With V trimmed by 0 bases and J by 14 bases, 7 bases remained unmatched. The CDR3 covers 14 residues. The CDR3 here is CAWSVLAGGAGEFF. The CDR3 DNA follows: TGTGCCTGGAGTGTACTAGCGGGAGGGGCTGGGGAGTTCTTC.

This chain joins TRBV28 and TRBJ1-6, with 9 positions matching TRBD1. After removal of 2 bases from V and 9 bases from J, the junction contained 8 bases not matched to a gene. The CDR3 runs 16 residues. The germline V gene encodes CDR1 MDHEN and CDR2 SYDVKM. The CDR3 spells CASSLPGQGTGSPLHF. CDR3 DNA sequence: TGTGCCAGCAGTTTACCCGGACAGGGGACGGGTTCACCCCTCCACTTT.

This clone was seen once. The V gene is TRBV9, the J gene TRBJ1-1; 10 bases map to TRBD1. V lost 6 bases and J lost 0; bases outside the gene matches: 5. The CDR3 runs to 15 residues. Per germline, CDR1 SGDLS and CDR2 YYNGEE. This chain's CDR3 is CASNPGQGMNTEAFF. The CDR3 DNA reads as TGTGCCAGCAACCCGGGACAGGGGATGAACACTGAAGCTTTCTTT.

The J gene is TRBJ1-3, the V gene TRBV6-5; weak D call: TRBD1 (5 bases). The V and J ends lost 4 bases and 0 bases respectively, with 10 bases between them. CDR3 length equals 15 residues. Germline V lookup: CDR1 MNHEY, CDR2 SVGAGI. CDR3 sequence (DNA): TGTGCCAGCAGTTCCGGACAACTCTCTGGAAACACCATATATTTT. Its translation: CASSSGQLSGNTIYF.

This clone was recorded once. The CDR3 sequence is CASSRDRGQETQYF. The DNA for the CDR3 is TGTGCCAGTAGCCGGGACAGGGGCCAAGAGACCCAGTACTTC. The rearrangement uses TRBV19 and TRBJ2-5; 10 bases are a match to TRBD1. The CDR3 covers 14 residues. CDR1 is LNHDA and CDR2 is SQIVND in the germline V gene (reference sequence). Germline trimming cut 6 bases from V and 1 base from J; bases unmatched to any gene: 2.

This chain links TRBV21-1 with TRBJ2-3; the table's TRBD2 call for D was not verified on the DNA. TRBV21-1 is flagged as a pseudogene. The CDR3 consists of 16 residues. Here the CDR3 DNA reads TGTGCCAGCAGCAAAGCGCGGGAATTTAGAACAGATACGCAGTATTTT. This codes for CASSKAREFRTDTQYF.